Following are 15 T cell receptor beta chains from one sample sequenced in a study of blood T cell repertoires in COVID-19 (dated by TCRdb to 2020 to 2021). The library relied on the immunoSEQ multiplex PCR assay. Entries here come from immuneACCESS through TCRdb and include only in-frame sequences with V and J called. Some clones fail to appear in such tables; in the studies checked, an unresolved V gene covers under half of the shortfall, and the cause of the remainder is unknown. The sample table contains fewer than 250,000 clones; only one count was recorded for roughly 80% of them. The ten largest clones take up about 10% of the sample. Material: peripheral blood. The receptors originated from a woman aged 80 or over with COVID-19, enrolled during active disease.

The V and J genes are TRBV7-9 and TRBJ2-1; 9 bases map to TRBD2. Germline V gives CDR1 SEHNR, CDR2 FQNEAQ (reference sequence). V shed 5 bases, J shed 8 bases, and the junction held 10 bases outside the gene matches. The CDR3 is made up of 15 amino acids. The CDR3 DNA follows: TGTGCCAGCAGCACAACCGGGACTAGCCTCGATGAGCAGTTCTTC. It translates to CASSTTGTSLDEQFF.

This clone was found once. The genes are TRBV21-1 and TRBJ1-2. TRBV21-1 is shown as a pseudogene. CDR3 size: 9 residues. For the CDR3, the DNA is TGTGCCAGCAGCAGAGATAAGCGTTTC. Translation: CASSRDKRF.

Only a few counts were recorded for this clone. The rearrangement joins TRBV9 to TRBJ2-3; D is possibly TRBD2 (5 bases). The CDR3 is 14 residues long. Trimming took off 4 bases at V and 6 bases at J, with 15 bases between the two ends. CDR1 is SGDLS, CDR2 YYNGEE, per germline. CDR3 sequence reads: CASSQRASADTQYF. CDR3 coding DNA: TGTGCCAGCAGCCAGAGGGCCTCCGCGGATACGCAGTATTTT.

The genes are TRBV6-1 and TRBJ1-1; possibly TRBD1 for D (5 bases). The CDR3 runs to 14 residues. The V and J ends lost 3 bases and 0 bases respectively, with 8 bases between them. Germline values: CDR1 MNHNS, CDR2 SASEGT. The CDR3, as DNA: TGTGCCAGCAGTGATCAGGGCTTGAACACTGAAGCTTTCTTT. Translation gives CASSDQGLNTEAFF.

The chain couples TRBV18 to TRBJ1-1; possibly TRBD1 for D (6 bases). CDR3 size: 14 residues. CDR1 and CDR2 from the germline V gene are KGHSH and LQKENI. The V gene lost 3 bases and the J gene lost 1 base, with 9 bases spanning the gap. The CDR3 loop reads CASSPGAENTEAFF. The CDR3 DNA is TGTGCCAGCTCACCGGGGGCAGAGAACACTGAAGCTTTCTTT.

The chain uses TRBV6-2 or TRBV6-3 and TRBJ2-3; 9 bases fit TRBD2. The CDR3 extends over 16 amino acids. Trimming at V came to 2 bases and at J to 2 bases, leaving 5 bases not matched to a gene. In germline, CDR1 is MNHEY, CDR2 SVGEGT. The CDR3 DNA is TGTGCCAGCAGTTACGCCAGCGGGGGGACCACAGATACGCAGTATTTT. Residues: CASSYASGGTTDTQYF.

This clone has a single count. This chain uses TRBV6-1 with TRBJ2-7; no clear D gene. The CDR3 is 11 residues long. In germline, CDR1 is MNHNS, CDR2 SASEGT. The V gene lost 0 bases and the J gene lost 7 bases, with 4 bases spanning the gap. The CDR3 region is CASSEAREQYF. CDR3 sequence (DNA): TGTGCCAGCAGTGAAGCTCGTGAGCAGTACTTC.

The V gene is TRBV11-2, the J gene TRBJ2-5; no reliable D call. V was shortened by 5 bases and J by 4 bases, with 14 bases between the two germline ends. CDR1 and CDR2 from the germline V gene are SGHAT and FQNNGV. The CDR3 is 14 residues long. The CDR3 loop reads CASSRLVPRETQYF. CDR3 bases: TGTGCCAGCAGCCGACTGGTCCCGAGAGAGACCCAGTACTTC.

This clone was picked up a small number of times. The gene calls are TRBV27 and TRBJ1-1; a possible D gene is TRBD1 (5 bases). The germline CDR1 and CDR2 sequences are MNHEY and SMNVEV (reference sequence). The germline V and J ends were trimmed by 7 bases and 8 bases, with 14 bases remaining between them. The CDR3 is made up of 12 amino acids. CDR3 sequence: CASNSIGGEAFF. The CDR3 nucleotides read TGTGCCAGCAACTCGATCGGGGGGGAAGCTTTCTTT.

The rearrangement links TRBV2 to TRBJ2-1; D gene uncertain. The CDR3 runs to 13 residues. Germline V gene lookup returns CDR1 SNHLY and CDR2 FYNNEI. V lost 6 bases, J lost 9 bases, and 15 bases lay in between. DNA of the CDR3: TGTGCCAGCAGCTCTGATGCCACATTTGAGCAGTTCTTC. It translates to CASSSDATFEQFF.

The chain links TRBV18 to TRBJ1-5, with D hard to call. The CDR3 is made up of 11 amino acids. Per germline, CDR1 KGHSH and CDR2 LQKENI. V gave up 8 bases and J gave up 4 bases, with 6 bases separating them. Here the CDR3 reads CASGANQPQHF. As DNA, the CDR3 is TGTGCCAGCGGAGCAAATCAGCCCCAGCATTTT.

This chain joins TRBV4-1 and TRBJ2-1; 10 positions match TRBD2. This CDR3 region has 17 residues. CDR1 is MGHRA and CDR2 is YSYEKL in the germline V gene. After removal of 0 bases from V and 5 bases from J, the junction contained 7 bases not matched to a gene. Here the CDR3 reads CASSQDDSSGGNNEQFF. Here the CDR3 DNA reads TGCGCCAGCAGCCAAGATGACTCTAGCGGGGGCAACAATGAGCAGTTCTTC.

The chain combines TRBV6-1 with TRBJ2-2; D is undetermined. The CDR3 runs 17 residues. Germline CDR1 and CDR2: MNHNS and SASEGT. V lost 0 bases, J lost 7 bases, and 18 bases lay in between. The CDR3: CASSEARQSRFNGELFF. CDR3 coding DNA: TGTGCCAGCAGTGAAGCGCGGCAGTCACGGTTCAACGGGGAGCTGTTTTTT.

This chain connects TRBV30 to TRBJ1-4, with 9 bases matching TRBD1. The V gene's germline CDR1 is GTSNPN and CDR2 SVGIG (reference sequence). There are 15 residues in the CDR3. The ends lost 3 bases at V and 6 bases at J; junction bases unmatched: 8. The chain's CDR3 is CAWSPRDRAYEKLFF. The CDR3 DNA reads TGTGCCTGGAGCCCCCGGGACAGGGCTTATGAAAAACTGTTTTTT.

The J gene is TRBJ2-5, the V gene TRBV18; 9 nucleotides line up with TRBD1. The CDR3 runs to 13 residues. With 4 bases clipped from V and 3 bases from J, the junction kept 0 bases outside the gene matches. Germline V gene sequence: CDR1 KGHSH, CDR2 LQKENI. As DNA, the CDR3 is TGTGCCAGCTCACGGACAGGGGAAGAGACCCAGTACTTC. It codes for CASSRTGEETQYF.